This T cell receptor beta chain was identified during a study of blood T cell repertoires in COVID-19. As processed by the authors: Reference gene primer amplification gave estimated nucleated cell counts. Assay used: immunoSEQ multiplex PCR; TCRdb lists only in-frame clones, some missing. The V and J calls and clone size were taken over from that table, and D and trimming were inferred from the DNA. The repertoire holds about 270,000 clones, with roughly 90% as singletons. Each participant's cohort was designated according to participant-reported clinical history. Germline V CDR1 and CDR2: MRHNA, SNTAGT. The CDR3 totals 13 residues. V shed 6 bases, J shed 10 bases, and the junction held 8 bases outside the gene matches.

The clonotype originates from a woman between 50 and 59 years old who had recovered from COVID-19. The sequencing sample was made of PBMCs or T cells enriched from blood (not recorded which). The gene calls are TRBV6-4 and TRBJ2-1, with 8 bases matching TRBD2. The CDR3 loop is CASSLSGMGEQFF. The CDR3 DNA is TGTGCCAGCAGCCTTAGCGGGATGGGAGAGCAGTTCTTC.